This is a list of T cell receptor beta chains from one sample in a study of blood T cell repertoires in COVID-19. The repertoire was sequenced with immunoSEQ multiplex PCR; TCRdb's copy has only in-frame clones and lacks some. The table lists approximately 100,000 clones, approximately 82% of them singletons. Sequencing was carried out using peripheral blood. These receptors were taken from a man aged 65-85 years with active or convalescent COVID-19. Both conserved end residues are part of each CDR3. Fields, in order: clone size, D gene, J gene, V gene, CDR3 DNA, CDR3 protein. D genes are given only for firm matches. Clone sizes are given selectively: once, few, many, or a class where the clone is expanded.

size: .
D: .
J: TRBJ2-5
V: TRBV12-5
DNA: TGTGCTAGTGGTTTGCCCAAAGAGACCCAGTACTTC
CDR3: CASGLPKETQYF

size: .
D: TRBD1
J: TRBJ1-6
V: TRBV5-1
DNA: TGCGCCAGCAGCTTGTCCAGACAGGGTGCTTCACCCCTCCACTTT
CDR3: CASSLSRQGASPLHF

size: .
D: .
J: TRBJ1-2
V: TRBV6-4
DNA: TGTGCCAGCAGCCCCACAGAGATGAACTATGGCTACACCTTC
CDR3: CASSPTEMNYGYTF

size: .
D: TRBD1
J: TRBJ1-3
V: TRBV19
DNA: TGTGCCAGCACCTCAGGGGGCTCTGGAAACACCATATATTTT
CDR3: CASTSGGSGNTIYF

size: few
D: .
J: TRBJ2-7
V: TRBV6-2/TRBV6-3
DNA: TGTGCCAGCAGTTACGTGGGAGGCGAGCAGTACTTC
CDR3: CASSYVGGEQYF

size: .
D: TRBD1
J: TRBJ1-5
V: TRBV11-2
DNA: TGTGCCAGCAGCTTAAGGGGACAGGGGAATCAGCCCCAGCATTTT
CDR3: CASSLRGQGNQPQHF

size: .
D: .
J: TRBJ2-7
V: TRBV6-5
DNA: TGTGCCAGCAGCATATCCCAGGGAGGCTCCTACGAGCAGTACTTC
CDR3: CASSISQGGSYEQYF

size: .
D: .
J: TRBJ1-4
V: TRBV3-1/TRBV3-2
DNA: TGTGCCAGCAGCCAAGGTTCCGGGACCGGGAGGGAAAAACTGTTTTTT
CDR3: CASSQGSGTGREKLFF

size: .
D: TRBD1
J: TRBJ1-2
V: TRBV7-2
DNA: TGTGCCAGCAGATCTACCGGGACAGGGAGGCAAATAGCTAACTATGGCTACACCTTC
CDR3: CASRSTGTGRQIANYGYTF

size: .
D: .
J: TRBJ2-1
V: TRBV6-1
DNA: TGTGCCAGCAGTGAATTCTCCAGGTTCTTC
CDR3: CASSEFSRFF

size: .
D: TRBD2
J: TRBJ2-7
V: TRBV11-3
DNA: TGTGCCAGCAGCTTAGATGGCCTAGCGGGGCGGAACGAGCAGTACTTC
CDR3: CASSLDGLAGRNEQYF

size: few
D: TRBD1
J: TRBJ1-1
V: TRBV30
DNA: TGTGCCTGGAGTGTAACAGGGGGAAGCGCTTTCTTT
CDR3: CAWSVTGGSAFF

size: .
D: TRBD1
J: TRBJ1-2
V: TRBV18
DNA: TGTGCCAGCTCACCGAGACAGGGGGATCCCTATGGCTACACCTTC
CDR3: CASSPRQGDPYGYTF

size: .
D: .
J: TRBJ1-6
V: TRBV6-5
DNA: TGTGCCAGCAGTTACGGCGCCAGGGCGAATTCACCCCTCCACTTT
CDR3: CASSYGARANSPLHF

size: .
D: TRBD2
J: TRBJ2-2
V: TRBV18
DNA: TGTGCCAGCTCCCCCCGGGGGGGTCCGAACACCGGGGAGCTGTTTTTT
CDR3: CASSPRGGPNTGELFF

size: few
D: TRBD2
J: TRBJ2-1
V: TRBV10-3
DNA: TGTGCCATCACCGGGGGGAGGCATAGTGAGCAGTTCTTC
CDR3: CAITGGRHSEQFF

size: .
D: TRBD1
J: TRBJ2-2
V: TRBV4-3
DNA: TGCGCCAGTGCCCTTGGGACAGGGGCCGGGGAGCTGTTTTTT
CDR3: CASALGTGAGELFF

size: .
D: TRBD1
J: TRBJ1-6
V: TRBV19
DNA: TGTGCCAGTAGTGACAGGGGTTGGAATTCACCCCTCCACTTT
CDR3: CASSDRGWNSPLHF

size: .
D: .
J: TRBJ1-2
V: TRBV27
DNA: TGTGCCAGCCCGACCAGGGTGGCTGCGAACTATGGCTACACCTTC
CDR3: CASPTRVAANYGYTF

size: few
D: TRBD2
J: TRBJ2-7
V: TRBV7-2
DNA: TGTGCCAGCAGGTTGACTAGCGTCGAGCAGTACTTC
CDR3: CASRLTSVEQYF

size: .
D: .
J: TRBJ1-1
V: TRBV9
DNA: TGTGCCAGCAGCGTTCAGTCGGGGAACACTGAAGCTTTCTTT
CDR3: CASSVQSGNTEAFF

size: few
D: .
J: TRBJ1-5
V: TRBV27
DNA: TGTGCCAGCAGTTTGTCCCCAGGGCGCGGTCATCAGCCCCAGCATTTT
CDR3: CASSLSPGRGHQPQHF

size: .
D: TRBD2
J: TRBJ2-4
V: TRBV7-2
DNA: TGTGCCAGCAGCCGGAGCGGGGGGGCCAAAAACATTCAGTACTTC
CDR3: CASSRSGGAKNIQYF

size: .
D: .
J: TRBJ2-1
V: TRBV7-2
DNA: TGTGCCAGCAGCTTTGACCCGGAGGCGGGGACTCTCGTCTACAATGAGCAGTTCTTC
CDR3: CASSFDPEAGTLVYNEQFF

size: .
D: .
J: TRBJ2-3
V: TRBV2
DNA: TGTGCCAGCACTCAATATGGGGGGTGGAGCACAGATACGCAGTATTTT
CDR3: CASTQYGGWSTDTQYF

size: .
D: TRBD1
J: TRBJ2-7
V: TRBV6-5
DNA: TGTGCCAGCAGTTACGGTACAGGGGGCCCTTACGAGCAGTACTTC
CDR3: CASSYGTGGPYEQYF

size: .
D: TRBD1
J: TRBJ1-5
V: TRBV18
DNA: TGTGCCAGCTCACCCGGGACAGGGGCTCAGCCCCAGCATTTT
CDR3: CASSPGTGAQPQHF

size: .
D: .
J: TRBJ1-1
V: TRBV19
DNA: TGTGCCAGTAGATGGAGGGAGGACACTGAAGCTTTCTTT
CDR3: CASRWREDTEAFF

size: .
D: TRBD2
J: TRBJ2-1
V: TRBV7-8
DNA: TGTGCCAGCAGCTTTCCGACTAGCGGGGGGGCCGGTGAGCAGTTCTTC
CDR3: CASSFPTSGGAGEQFF

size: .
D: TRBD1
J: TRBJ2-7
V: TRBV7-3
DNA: TGTGCCAGCAGCCCTGGGACAGGGAAAAGCTACGAGCAGTACTTC
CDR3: CASSPGTGKSYEQYF

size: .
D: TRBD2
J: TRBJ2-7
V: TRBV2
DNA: TGTGCCAGCAATAGCGGGGGGACTACCCTCCGAGAGCAGTACTTC
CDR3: CASNSGGTTLREQYF

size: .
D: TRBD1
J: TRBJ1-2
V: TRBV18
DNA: TGTGCCAGCTCACCAAAGACAGGGGTGGGTGGCTACACCTTC
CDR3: CASSPKTGVGGYTF

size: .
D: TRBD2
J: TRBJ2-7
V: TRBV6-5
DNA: TGTGCCAGCGCCGGGGGGAGAACCACCCTCGAGCAGTACTTC
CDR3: CASAGGRTTLEQYF

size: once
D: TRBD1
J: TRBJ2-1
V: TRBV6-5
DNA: TGTGCCAGCAGACGGACAGGGAGCTCCTACAATGAGCAGTTCTTC
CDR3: CASRRTGSSYNEQFF

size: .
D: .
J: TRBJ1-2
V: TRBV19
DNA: TGTGCCACCTCCCGGGAAACTAACTATGGCTACACCTTC
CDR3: CATSRETNYGYTF

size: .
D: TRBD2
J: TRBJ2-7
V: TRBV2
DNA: TGTGCCAGTGCCGGGACTAGAATGGGAGGCGAGCAGTACTTC
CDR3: CASAGTRMGGEQYF

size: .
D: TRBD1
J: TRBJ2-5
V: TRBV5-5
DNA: TGTGCCAGCAGGGCCGGGACAGGAGAGACCCAGTACTTC
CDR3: CASRAGTGETQYF

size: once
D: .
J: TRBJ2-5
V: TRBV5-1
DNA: TGCGCCAGCAGCACAGGCTCAGGACGAGAGACCCAGTACTTC
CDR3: CASSTGSGRETQYF

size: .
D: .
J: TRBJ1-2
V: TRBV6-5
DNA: TGTGCCAGCAGCCCCCCGGGGATCTCCGGCTACACCTTC
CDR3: CASSPPGISGYTF

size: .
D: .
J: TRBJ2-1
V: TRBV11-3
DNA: TGTGCCAGCAGCGCTAGAGGTCTTCCCTCCTACAATGAGCAGTTCTTC
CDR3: CASSARGLPSYNEQFF

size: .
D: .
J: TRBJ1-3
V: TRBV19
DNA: TGTGCCAGTACTCCCGGGTCACAAGGAAACACCATATATTTT
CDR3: CASTPGSQGNTIYF

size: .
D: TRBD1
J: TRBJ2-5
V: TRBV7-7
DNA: TGTGCTAGCAGCCCTGCGGGACAGGGGACCGAGACCCAGTACTTC
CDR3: CASSPAGQGTETQYF

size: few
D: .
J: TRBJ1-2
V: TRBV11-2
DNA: TGTGCCAGCAGCTCCCACAGGATTCTTAACTATGGCTACACCTTC
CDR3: CASSSHRILNYGYTF

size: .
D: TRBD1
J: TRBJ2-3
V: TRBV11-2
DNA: TGTGCCAGCTACGACAGGGTCAGCACAGATACGCAGTATTTT
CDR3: CASYDRVSTDTQYF

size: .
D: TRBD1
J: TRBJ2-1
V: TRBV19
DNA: TGTGCCAGTAGTATCCTGGGACAGGGGACCTCGCGTGAGCAGTTCTTC
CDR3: CASSILGQGTSREQFF

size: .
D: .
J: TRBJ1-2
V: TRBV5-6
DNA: TGTGCCAGCAGCGGGGCGGGGGACTATGGCTACACCTTC
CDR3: CASSGAGDYGYTF

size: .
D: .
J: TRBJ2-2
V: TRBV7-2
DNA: TGTGCCAGCAGCTCGCGAGGAAGCTGGAACACCGGGGAGCTGTTTTTT
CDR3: CASSSRGSWNTGELFF

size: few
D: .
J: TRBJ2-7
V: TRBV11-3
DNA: TGTGCCAGCAGCTTACACAACTACGAGCAGTACTTC
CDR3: CASSLHNYEQYF

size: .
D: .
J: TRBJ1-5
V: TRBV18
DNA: TGTGCCAGCTCGTTAGGCGGGGGAAGCAATCAGCCCCAGCATTTT
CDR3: CASSLGGGSNQPQHF

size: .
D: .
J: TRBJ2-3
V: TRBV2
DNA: TGTGCCAGCAGTATTCGGGGGAGCACAGATACGCAGTATTTT
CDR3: CASSIRGSTDTQYF

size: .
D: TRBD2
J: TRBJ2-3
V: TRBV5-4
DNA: TGTGCCAGCAGCTTGCCCCTGAGCCGCGGGGGGCCCACAGATACGCAGTATTTT
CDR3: CASSLPLSRGGPTDTQYF

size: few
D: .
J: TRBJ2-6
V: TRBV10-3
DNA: TGTGCCGCGAATTCTGGGGCCAACGTCCTGACTTTC
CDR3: CAANSGANVLTF